These T cell receptor beta chains were read from a single sample in a study of beta chain features in type 1 diabetes. Profiling relied on immunoSEQ multiplex PCR, and the TCRdb table lists in-frame clones only, not all of them. The sample has hundreds of thousands of clones; 13% to 15% are singletons. Specimen: central memory CD4+ T cells from blood. These receptors were collected from a man aged 30-40 years in good health. The CDR3 runs from the conserved cysteine through the conserved F or W. Each record gives: clone size, V gene, J gene, D gene, CDR3 protein, CDR3 DNA. The D gene is left open where the match is weak. Size tells how often a clone was seen (once, few, many) or the class of an expanded clone, and some rows leave it out.

.	TRBV7-2	TRBJ2-4	.	CASSLELAKNIQYF	TGTGCCAGCAGCTTGGAGCTAGCCAAAAACATTCAGTACTTC
few	TRBV7-2	TRBJ1-3	TRBD1	CASSLTGYGGNTIYF	TGTGCCAGCAGCTTGACAGGGTACGGTGGAAACACCATATATTTT
.	TRBV20-1	TRBJ2-3	.	CSASRGDTQYF	TGCAGTGCCTCGAGGGGAGATACGCAGTATTTT
few	TRBV5-1	TRBJ2-1	.	CASSLSLNEQFF	TGCGCCAGCAGCTTGTCCCTCAATGAGCAGTTCTTC
few	TRBV7-8	TRBJ2-3	TRBD2	CASSFISGGLSTDTQYF	TGTGCCAGCAGCTTTATTAGCGGGGGATTAAGCACAGATACGCAGTATTTT
many	TRBV2	TRBJ2-1	.	CASSEARGPGQFF	TGTGCCAGCAGTGAAGCGCGGGGACCGGGGCAGTTCTTC
few	TRBV6-1	TRBJ1-5	.	CASSVDPRGDQPQHF	TGTGCCAGCAGTGTGGACCCAAGGGGTGATCAGCCCCAGCATTTT
few	TRBV7-2	TRBJ2-2	.	CASSLLANTGELFF	TGTGCCAGCAGCTTACTAGCGAACACCGGGGAGCTGTTTTTT
few	TRBV5-1	TRBJ1-2	.	CASSHMERDDGYTF	TGCGCCAGCAGCCACATGGAAAGGGATGATGGCTACACCTTC
.	TRBV29-1	TRBJ2-2	TRBD1	CSAGTGITGELFF	TGCAGCGCCGGGACAGGGATCACCGGGGAGCTGTTTTTT
few	TRBV27	TRBJ1-1	TRBD1	CASSTRQGKAFF	TGTGCCAGCAGTACTAGACAGGGTAAAGCTTTCTTT
few	TRBV6-5	TRBJ1-1	.	CASSSRLSEAFF	TGTGCCAGCAGTTCACGGTTGTCTGAAGCTTTCTTT
.	TRBV11-2	TRBJ2-5	TRBD2	CASSPGGVRETQYF	TGTGCCAGCAGCCCGGGGGGTGTACGAGAGACCCAGTACTTC
.	TRBV25-1	TRBJ1-2	.	CASSENHGYTF	TGTGCCAGCAGTGAAAACCATGGCTACACCTTC
.	TRBV10-3	TRBJ1-5	TRBD1	CAISDRPIGQARSNQPQHF	TGTGCCATCAGTGATCGTCCTATCGGACAGGCTAGGAGCAATCAGCCCCAGCATTTT
few	TRBV6-1	TRBJ1-4	.	CASSRVTEKLFF	TGTGCCAGCAGCAGAGTAACAGAAAAACTGTTTTTT